Below are 3 T cell receptor beta chains sequenced from a single sample in a study of cytomegalovirus exposure and HLA in healthy donors. The primer mix had 60 Vbeta and 13 Jbeta primers. Using immunoSEQ multiplex PCR, the repertoire was profiled, and TCRdb retains in-frame clones only, with some absent. The sample has 200,000 to 250,000 clones, 80% to 85% seen once. Source material: PBMCs. These receptors were obtained from an older woman in good health and CMV-seropositive.

The V gene is TRBV27, the J gene TRBJ2-3, with D unclear. The length of the CDR3 is 15 residues. Deletions cut 2 bases from V and 2 bases from J, with 11 bases between. Germline V CDR1 and CDR2: MNHEY, SMNVEV (reference sequence). In DNA, the CDR3 is TGTGCCAGCAGTTTACGACTTTCGTCCACAGATACGCAGTATTTT. Its protein is CASSLRLSSTDTQYF.

The V gene is TRBV27, the J gene TRBJ2-1; TRBD1 agrees at 7 bases. With V trimmed by 8 bases and J by 5 bases, 9 bases remained unmatched. The CDR3 loop spans 14 amino acids. CDR1 is MNHEY and CDR2 is SMNVEV in the germline V gene (reference sequence). DNA for the CDR3: TGTGCCAGCGCGACAGGGCTACTTGACAATGAGCAGTTCTTC. It encodes CASATGLLDNEQFF.

This chain links TRBV19 with TRBJ2-1; D remains ambiguous. Germline V gene lookup returns CDR1 LNHDA and CDR2 SQIVND (reference sequence). V was clipped by 3 bases and J by 8 bases, with 5 bases between them. The CDR3 is 11 residues long. The CDR3 reads CASSIQDEQFF. CDR3 bases: TGTGCCAGTAGTATTCAGGATGAGCAGTTCTTC.